This entry features one T cell receptor (beta chain) sequence. The data originate from a study of cytomegalovirus exposure and HLA in healthy donors. Study summary: A preliminary data release comprised 91 million or so unique TCRs obtained from HLA-typed donors.

Primers included in the PCR were 60 Vbeta and 13 Jbeta primers. Clones were read by immunoSEQ multiplex PCR, and TCRdb kept only the in-frame ones, dropping some. The sample comprises some 96,000 clones, more than 70% of which are singletons, and around 20% rests with the top ten. This receptor was identified in a woman aged 60-75 years in good health and CMV-seropositive. Sequenced material: PBMCs.

The CDR3 loop reads CASSLWGQAQETQYF. CDR3 DNA: TGTGCCAGCAGTTTATGGGGACAGGCCCAAGAGACCCAGTACTTC. The rearrangement links TRBV28 to TRBJ2-5, with 8 bases aligning to TRBD1. The CDR3 covers 15 residues. V gave up 0 bases and J gave up 1 base; unmatched junction bases: 1. CDR1 and CDR2 (germline): MDHEN, SYDVKM.